These 12 T cell receptor beta chains were all obtained from the same sample, sequenced in a study of blood T cell repertoires in COVID-19. Clones were read by immunoSEQ multiplex PCR, and TCRdb kept only the in-frame ones, dropping some. The data contain some 160,000 clones, about 80% of them singletons. The sample was PBMCs or T cells enriched from blood (not recorded which). The source is a woman aged 60 to 75 who had recovered from COVID-19.

The chain has TRBV24-1 and TRBJ2-2, with D possibly TRBD1 on 5 matching bases. Looked up from germline, CDR1 is KGHDR and CDR2 is SFDVKD. CDR3 length: 14 residues. Between the trimmed V and J ends, which lost 4 bases and 2 bases, there was a span of 7 bases. CDR3 in amino acids: CATSDRVNTGELFF. The CDR3 bases are TGTGCCACCAGTGACAGGGTTAACACCGGGGAGCTGTTTTTT.

V and J are TRBV19 and TRBJ1-5; D unclear. V was trimmed by 4 bases and J by 7 bases, leaving 14 bases between them. CDR3 length: 14 amino acids. The germline gives CDR1 LNHDA, CDR2 SQIVND (reference sequence). CDR3 sequence (DNA): TGTGCCAGTAGTACGCCAGGACGGGAACAGCCCCAGCATTTT. Protein: CASSTPGREQPQHF. Full variable domain (remainder filled in from reference TRBV19 and TRBJ1-5): DGGITQSPKYLFRKEGQNVTLSCEQNLNHDAMYWYRQDPGQGLRLIYYSQIVNDFQKGDIAEGYSVSREKKESFPLTVTSAQKNPTAFYLCASSTPGREQPQHFGDGTRLSIL.

V usage is TRBV5-4 and J usage is TRBJ2-2; 7 nucleotides match TRBD2. CDR3 size: 17 residues. Germline lookup yields CDR1 SGHNT and CDR2 YYREEE (reference sequence). J gave up 0 bases and V 5 bases, and 10 bases lay outside the gene matches. The CDR3 reads CASSAGALAANTGELFF. In DNA, the CDR3 is TGTGCCAGCAGTGCGGGTGCTCTAGCGGCGAACACCGGGGAGCTGTTTTTT.

The J gene is TRBJ1-1, the V gene TRBV12-5, with 9 bases identical to TRBD1. Trimming took 2 bases from V and 4 from J; bases not matched to a gene: 11. This CDR3 region has 17 residues. CDR1 LGHNT and CDR2 FRNRAP come from the germline V gene. CDR3 amino acids: CASGLTRTGERGTEAFF. The CDR3 bases are TGTGCTAGTGGTTTGACCCGGACAGGGGAGCGTGGCACTGAAGCTTTCTTT. The full variable domain, with the rest looked up from reference TRBV12-5 and TRBJ1-1, is DARVTQTPRHKVTEMGQEVTMRCQPILGHNTVFWYRQTMMQGLELLAYFRNRAPLDDSGMPKDRFSAEMPDATLATLKIQPSEPRDSAVYFCASGLTRTGERGTEAFFGQGTRLTVV.

This clone was observed once. The rearrangement joins TRBV3-1 (or the pseudogene TRBV3-2) to TRBJ1-6; no definite D call. The CDR3 runs 15 residues. Trimming stripped 1 base from V and 5 bases from J, with 9 bases between. Germline CDR1 reads LGHDT; CDR2 reads YNNKEL (reference sequence). CDR3 sequence: CASSQGNSNNSPLHF. The CDR3 DNA follows: TGTGCCAGCAGCCAAGGTAACAGCAATAATTCACCCCTCCACTTT.

The chain joins TRBV6-5 to TRBJ2-2; possibly TRBD1 for D (5 bases). V was pared by 10 bases and J by 0 bases, with 9 bases between. There are 13 residues in the CDR3. Germline CDR1 MNHEY, CDR2 SVGAGI. CDR3 in amino acids: CATRTTNTGELFF. In DNA, the CDR3 is TGTGCCACCAGGACAACGAACACCGGGGAGCTGTTTTTT.

The rearrangement uses TRBV7-2 and TRBJ2-1, with 8 bases identical to TRBD2. V lost 0 bases, J lost 6 bases, and 7 bases stayed unmatched. The CDR3 spans 16 residues. Per germline, CDR1 SGHTA and CDR2 FQGNSA. CDR3 DNA: TGTGCCAGCAGCTTAGCGGTAGGGACTAGTTTCAATGAGCAGTTCTTC. It specifies CASSLAVGTSFNEQFF.

This clone was seen many times. The genes are TRBV7-2 and TRBJ1-5, with D unclear. Trimming shortened V by 7 bases and J by 5 bases, and 12 bases separated the two germline ends. The CDR3 runs 13 residues. From germline, CDR1 is SGHTA and CDR2 FQGNSA. The chain's CDR3 is CASTDGGYQPQHF. Here the CDR3 DNA reads TGTGCCAGCACTGACGGAGGATATCAGCCCCAGCATTTT.

This clone was picked up a small number of times. The J gene is TRBJ2-7, the V gene TRBV5-1; D perhaps matches TRBD2 (5 bases). The CDR3 has 14 amino acids. Per the germline V gene, CDR1 is SGHRS and CDR2 is YFSETQ. V lost 3 bases and J 5 bases, leaving 15 bases between the germline ends. CDR3 coding DNA: TGCGCCAGCAGCTCGCCCCGGGATTCTGACGAGCAGTACTTC. Its protein product is CASSSPRDSDEQYF.

This chain uses TRBV4-2 with TRBJ2-2; 12 positions match TRBD2. V lost 0 bases and J lost 4; bases outside the gene matches: 3. CDR3 length equals 17 residues. Germline CDR1 LGHNA, CDR2 YNFKEQ. The CDR3 sequence: CASSQDRTSGVTGELFF. CDR3 DNA sequence: TGTGCCAGCAGCCAAGACCGGACTAGCGGGGTCACCGGGGAGCTGTTTTTT.

The genes are TRBV5-4 and TRBJ2-2; possibly TRBD1 for D (6 bases). V lost 1 base and J lost 0, with 7 bases in between. There are 15 residues in the CDR3. The V gene's germline CDR1 is SGHNT and CDR2 YYREEE (reference sequence). The CDR3 bases are TGTGCCAGCAGCTTGAGACAGGCGAACACCGGGGAGCTGTTTTTT. As protein: CASSLRQANTGELFF. Full variable domain (outside the CDR3, taken from reference TRBV5-4 and TRBJ2-2): ETGVTQSPTHLIKTRGQQVTLRCSSQSGHNTVSWYQQALGQGPQFIFQYYREEENGRGNFPPRFSGLQFPNYSSELNVNALELDDSALYLCASSLRQANTGELFFGEGSRLTVL.

The chain joins TRBV13 to TRBJ2-5; perhaps TRBD2 as D (6 bases). The CDR3 length is 14 residues. Germline V gives CDR1 PRHDT, CDR2 FYEKMQ (reference sequence). Trimming took 4 bases from V and 2 from J, leaving 11 bases between them. The CDR3 region has the DNA TGTGCCAGCAGCTCCGACGCGGGGCAAGAGACCCAGTACTTC. It encodes CASSSDAGQETQYF.